This entry lists 27 T cell receptor beta chains sequenced from one sample in a study of T cells after yellow fever vaccination. A single record per CDR3 protein comes from TCRdb applying MiXCR to the 5' RACE reads. The top ten clones hold roughly 35% of a sample with about 74,000 distinct CDR3 sequences, about 6.6% of them seen once. The sequencing used CD8+ T cells sorted from PBMCs, collected more than 4 days after the first yellow fever vaccination. The receptors originated from a man aged 18-30 years who received the YFV17D yellow fever vaccine.

This chain links TRBV5-6 with TRBJ2-5; D possibly corresponds to TRBD2 (6 bases). CDR1 and CDR2 (germline): SGHDT, YYEEEE. There are 16 residues in the CDR3. Trimming took off 4 bases at V and 6 bases at J, with 22 bases between the two ends. The DNA for the CDR3 is TGTGCCAGCAGCGCCCCTCGATTGACTAGTCTAAAGACCCAGTACTTC. As protein: CASSAPRLTSLKTQYF.

The sample holds many counts of this clonotype. This chain connects TRBV10-3 to TRBJ2-1; TRBD1 matches 7 bases. The CDR3 is 15 amino acids. The junction had 10 bases not matched to a gene; V was cut back by 4 bases and J by 7 bases. Looked up from germline, CDR1 is ENHRY and CDR2 is SYGVKD. CDR3 residues: CAISGGQLNRNEQFF. The CDR3 coding sequence is TGTGCCATCAGTGGGGGACAGTTAAATCGTAATGAGCAGTTCTTC.

The sample holds many counts of this clonotype. The chain couples TRBV6-5 to TRBJ2-1; TRBD1 matches at 8 bases. The germline CDR1 and CDR2 sequences are MNHEY and SVGAGI. J was trimmed by 6 bases and V by 7 bases; bases with no gene match: 8. This CDR3 is 14 amino acids long. CDR3 DNA sequence: TGTGCCAGCACAAGACAGGGGTTGCCCAATGAGCAGTTCTTC. Translation gives CASTRQGLPNEQFF.

V gene TRBV10-3 combines with J gene TRBJ2-4, with TRBD1 identical over 8 bases. Germline trimming cut 0 bases from V and 5 bases from J; bases unmatched to any gene: 6. The CDR3 totals 16 residues. Per germline, CDR1 ENHRY and CDR2 SYGVKD. CDR3 residues: CAISESGRGLENIQYF. The CDR3 DNA follows: TGTGCCATCAGTGAGTCTGGCAGGGGGCTTGAAAACATTCAGTACTTC.

This chain links TRBV25-1 with TRBJ1-1; a weak D match, TRBD1 (6 bases). This CDR3 has 14 amino acids. CDR1 is MGHDK and CDR2 is SYGVNS in the germline V gene. The germline V and J ends were trimmed by 2 bases and 3 bases, with 10 bases remaining between them. The CDR3, as DNA: TGTGCCAGCAGTGAAGAAGGGGGTTACACTGAAGCTTTCTTT. This encodes CASSEEGGYTEAFF.

This clonotype was seen many times. J is TRBJ1-2 and V is TRBV4-1; the D gene is possibly TRBD1 (5 bases). There are 14 residues in the CDR3. The V and J ends lost 3 bases and 3 bases respectively, with 11 bases between them. The germline V gene has CDR1 MGHRA and CDR2 YSYEKL. The chain's CDR3 is CASSQETGYYGYTF. For the CDR3, the DNA is TGCGCCAGCAGCCAGGAAACAGGTTACTATGGCTACACCTTC.

This clonotype was counted at least ten times. At one of its ends the junction is not consistent with the germline gene, which may arise from a read error. This chain links TRBV5-6 with TRBJ2-7, with D possibly being TRBD1 (6 bases). This CDR3 comprises 13 residues. The germline gives CDR1 SGHDT, CDR2 YYEEEE. DNA of the CDR3: TGTGTCAGCAACTCGGACAGCTCCTACGAGCAGTACTTC. Translated: CVSNSDSSYEQYF.

This clonotype was recorded at least ten times. The chain combines TRBV27 with TRBJ1-2; tentatively, D is TRBD1 (5 bases). V gave up 5 bases and J gave up 4 bases, with 8 bases separating them. This CDR3 comprises 12 residues. Germline lookup yields CDR1 MNHEY and CDR2 SMNVEV (reference sequence). The CDR3 sequence: CASSPGTYGYTF. DNA for the CDR3: TGTGCCAGCAGTCCAGGGACCTATGGCTACACCTTC.

Only a few counts were recorded for this clonotype. The V and J genes are TRBV4-2 and TRBJ2-7, with 7 bases lining up with TRBD2. CDR1 LGHNA and CDR2 YNFKEQ come from the germline V gene. CDR3 length: 15 residues. V dropped 1 base and J dropped 2; count of bases not matched to a gene: 5. The CDR3 region has the DNA TGTGCCAGCAGCCAAGGCGCAGGGAGGGCCTACGAGCAGTACTTC. This translates into CASSQGAGRAYEQYF.

This clonotype has just a few counts. V gene TRBV30 combines with J gene TRBJ2-3; tentative D call: TRBD1 (6 bases). With 6 bases removed from V and 5 bases from J, the gap between germline ends came to 24 bases. The CDR3 has 16 amino acids. Germline V gene data show CDR1 as GTSNPN and CDR2 as SVGIG (reference sequence). Written as DNA, the CDR3 is TGTGCCTGCAGGGGTTACGTATCTCTCATCGGAGATACGCAGTATTTT. Its protein product is CACRGYVSLIGDTQYF. Using reference TRBV30 and TRBJ2-3 for the parts outside the CDR3, the full variable domain is SQTIHQWPATLVQPVGSPLSLECTVEGTSNPNLYWYRQAAGRGLQLLFYSVGIGQISSEVPQNLSASRPQDRQFILSSKKLLLSDSGFYLCACRGYVSLIGDTQYFGPGTRLTVL.

J is TRBJ1-5 and V is TRBV11-2; D not certain. V was shortened by 3 bases and J by 3 bases, with 12 bases between the two germline ends. CDR1 is SGHAT and CDR2 is FQNNGV in the germline V gene. This CDR3 is 15 amino acids long. As DNA, the CDR3 is TGTGCCAGCAGCTTGACCGGGAGCCCCAATCAGCCCCAGCATTTT. Its translation is CASSLTGSPNQPQHF.

This clonotype has only a few counts. This chain connects TRBV24-1 to TRBJ1-4; D not resolved. The V and J ends lost 9 bases and 5 bases respectively, with 15 bases between them. Germline V CDR1 and CDR2: KGHDR, SFDVKD. This CDR3 has 14 amino acids. The CDR3 is CATVPGRSNEKLFF. In DNA form, the CDR3 reads TGTGCCACCGTTCCCGGCCGGAGCAATGAAAAACTGTTTTTT.

Details on this clonotype: This could be a read error, since a much larger clone is one nucleotide away. The gene calls are TRBV12-3 or TRBV12-4 and TRBJ2-5; D gene unclear. The CDR3 contains 13 residues. The DNA of the CDR3 is TGTGCCAGCAGTCTCGCATCTGGAGAGACCCGGTACTTC. Its protein product is CASSLASGETRYF.

The rearrangement links TRBV5-1 to TRBJ1-1, with 7 bases matching TRBD1. Trimming cost V 2 bases and J 2 bases; bases outside gene matches: 6. Germline CDR1 is SGHRS and CDR2 is YFSETQ. CDR3 size: 15 residues. CDR3 coding DNA: TGCGCCAGCAGCTTCGGGACAGCTCTTAACACTGAAGCTTTCTTT. Amino acid sequence: CASSFGTALNTEAFF. The full variable domain, completed using reference TRBV5-1 and TRBJ1-1, is KAGVTQTPRYLIKTRGQQVTLSCSPISGHRSVSWYQQTPGQGLQFLFEYFSETQRNKGNFPGRFSGRQFSNSRSEMNVSTLELGDSALYLCASSFGTALNTEAFFGQGTRLTVV.

The chain uses TRBV5-6 and TRBJ2-1; D is perhaps TRBD2 (5 bases). The germline CDR1 and CDR2 sequences are SGHDT and YYEEEE. The CDR3 is 14 amino acids. V gave up 8 bases and J gave up 5 bases, with 17 bases separating them. The CDR3 DNA sequence: TGTGCCAGGGGCCCCGGGGTCCTGCACAATGAGCAGTTCTTC. Its protein is CARGPGVLHNEQFF.

The J gene is TRBJ2-5, the V gene TRBV5-6; no reliable D call. The germline V gene has CDR1 SGHDT and CDR2 YYEEEE. The V gene lost 0 bases and the J gene lost 5 bases, with 5 bases spanning the gap. The CDR3 is 12 amino acids. The CDR3 spells CASSLEFETQYF. In DNA form, the CDR3 reads TGTGCCAGCAGCTTGGAGTTCGAGACCCAGTACTTC.

This clonotype was detected a few times. The genes are TRBV11-2 and TRBJ2-7, with 8 bases identical to TRBD2. Germline V gene data show CDR1 as SGHAT and CDR2 as FQNNGV. V gave up 2 bases and J gave up 1 base; unmatched junction bases: 13. This CDR3 is built from 18 residues. The CDR3 reads CASSLYLGSGGPSYEQYF. CDR3 nucleotides: TGTGCCAGCAGCTTATACCTGGGCAGCGGGGGCCCTTCCTACGAGCAGTACTTC.

This clonotype has ten or more counts. The chain's CDR3 is CASSAGGNEPDEQYF. The CDR3 DNA sequence: TGTGCCAGCAGTGCAGGGGGGAACGAACCTGACGAGCAGTACTTC. This chain joins TRBV27 and TRBJ2-7, with D perhaps TRBD1 (7 bases). V lost 5 bases and J 5 bases, leaving 19 bases between the germline ends. Germline CDR1 is MNHEY and CDR2 is SMNVEV (reference sequence). The CDR3 runs 15 residues.

The CDR3 DNA is TGTGCCAGCAAGAAGTCACCTTATGGGGATAGCGGGGTCGATGAGCAGTTCTTC. Its protein product is CASKKSPYGDSGVDEQFF. This sequence joins TRBV2 and TRBJ2-1, with 8 nucleotides matching TRBD2. CDR1 is SNHLY and CDR2 is FYNNEI in the germline V gene. The CDR3 runs to 18 residues. V dropped 7 bases and J dropped 8; count of bases not matched to a gene: 22.

The rearrangement links TRBV5-1 to TRBJ2-7; TRBD1 agrees at 7 bases. CDR3 length equals 15 residues. Germline V CDR1 and CDR2: SGHRS, YFSETQ. V was clipped by 0 bases and J by 4 bases; unmatched bases: 7. In nucleotides, the CDR3 is TGCGCCAGCAGCTTGGCGGCCGGGACAGAATACGAGCAGTACTTC. Translated, it gives CASSLAAGTEYEQYF.

This clonotype came up many times. The DNA of the CDR3 is TGTGCCAGCAGCTTGACTAGCGGGGGGGATGAGCAGTTCTTC. Amino acids: CASSLTSGGDEQFF. The rearrangement uses TRBV5-4 and TRBJ2-1; TRBD2 agrees at 13 bases. The ends lost 1 base at V and 8 bases at J; junction bases unmatched: 0. This CDR3 is 14 amino acids long. Germline-derived CDR1 and CDR2 are SGHNT and YYREEE (reference sequence).

V usage is TRBV7-2 and J usage is TRBJ2-2, with a weak D call TRBD1 (5 bases). CDR1 is SGHTA, CDR2 FQGNSA, per germline. Deletions cut 1 base from V and 6 bases from J, with 15 bases between. CDR3 length: 16 amino acids. The CDR3 coding sequence is TGTGCCAGCAGCTTAGTGTACCGCTCAGGGTCCGGGGAGCTGTTTTTT. Translating gives CASSLVYRSGSGELFF.

This clonotype appeared a few times. The CDR3 nucleotides are TGTGCCAGCAGCTTGATACCCACCGGGGAGCTGTTTTTT. Translation: CASSLIPTGELFF. The chain has TRBV5-4 and TRBJ2-2; D is unresolved. The CDR3 has 13 amino acids. V lost 1 base, J lost 4 bases, and 5 bases lay in between. Germline V CDR1 and CDR2: SGHNT, YYREEE (reference sequence).

This clonotype was counted only a few times. The chain employs TRBV12-5 and TRBJ2-1; TRBD1 or TRBD2 may be the D gene (5 bases each). The CDR3 totals 15 residues. Per the germline V gene, CDR1 is LGHNT and CDR2 is FRNRAP. Trimming cost V 7 bases and J 0 bases, with 13 bases left between them. This chain's CDR3 is CASALGTGSYNEQFF. CDR3 in DNA: TGTGCTAGTGCCCTGGGGACGGGCTCCTACAATGAGCAGTTCTTC.

The chain carries TRBV28 and TRBJ2-3; D may be TRBD2 (5 bases). Between the trimmed V and J ends, which lost 2 bases and 3 bases, there was a span of 9 bases. The CDR3 consists of 14 residues. Germline-derived CDR1 and CDR2 are MDHEN and SYDVKM. CDR3 amino acids: CASSLRGLTDTQYF. The CDR3, as DNA: TGTGCCAGCAGTTTACGGGGTCTTACAGATACGCAGTATTTT. Full variable domain (missing parts from reference TRBV28 and TRBJ2-3): DVKVTQSSRYLVKRTGEKVFLECVQDMDHENMFWYRQDPGLGLRLIYFSYDVKMKEKGDIPEGYSVSREKKERFSLILESASTNQTSMYLCASSLRGLTDTQYFGPGTRLTVL.

The chain joins TRBV4-1 to TRBJ1-2, with a possible D match to TRBD1 (5 bases). The CDR3 loop spans 16 amino acids. V was shortened by 2 bases and J by 8 bases, with 21 bases between the two germline ends. Looked up from germline, CDR1 is MGHRA and CDR2 is YSYEKL. For the CDR3, the DNA is TGCGCCAGCAGCCAATCCCAGGGCATTATAACGAGAGGCTACACCTTC. Encoded protein: CASSQSQGIITRGYTF.

This clonotype was observed many times. The chain uses TRBV20-1 and TRBJ1-6; D uncertain. Trimming took 2 bases from V and 7 from J, leaving 12 bases between them. CDR3 length: 14 residues. From germline, CDR1 is DFQATT and CDR2 SNEGSKA (reference sequence). The CDR3 is CSARSLRENSPLHF. CDR3 sequence (DNA): TGCAGTGCTAGATCGTTGCGGGAAAATTCACCCCTCCACTTT.